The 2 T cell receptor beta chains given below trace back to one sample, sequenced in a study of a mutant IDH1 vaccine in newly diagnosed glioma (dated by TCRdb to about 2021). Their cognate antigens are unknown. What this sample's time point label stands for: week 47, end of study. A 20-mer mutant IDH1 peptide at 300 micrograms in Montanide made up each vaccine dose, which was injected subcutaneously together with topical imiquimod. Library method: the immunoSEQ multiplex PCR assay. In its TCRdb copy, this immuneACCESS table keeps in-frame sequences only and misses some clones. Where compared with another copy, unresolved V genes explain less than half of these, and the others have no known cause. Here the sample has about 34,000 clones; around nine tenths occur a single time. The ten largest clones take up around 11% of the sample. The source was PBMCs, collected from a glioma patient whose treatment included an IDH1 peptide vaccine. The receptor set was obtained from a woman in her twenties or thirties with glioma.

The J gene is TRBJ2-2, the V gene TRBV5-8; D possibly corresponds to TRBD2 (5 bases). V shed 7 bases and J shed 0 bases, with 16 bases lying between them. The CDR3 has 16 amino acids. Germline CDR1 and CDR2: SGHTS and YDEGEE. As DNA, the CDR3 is TGTGCCAGCGGTCCGACGGGATCCGCGAACACCGGGGAGCTGTTTTTT. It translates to CASGPTGSANTGELFF.

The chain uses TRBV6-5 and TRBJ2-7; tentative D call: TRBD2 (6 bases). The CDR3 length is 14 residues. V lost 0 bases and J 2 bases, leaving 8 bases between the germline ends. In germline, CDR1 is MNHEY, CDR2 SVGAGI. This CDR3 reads CASSYSKRAYEQYF. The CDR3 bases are TGTGCCAGCAGTTACTCAAAGCGGGCCTACGAGCAGTACTTC.